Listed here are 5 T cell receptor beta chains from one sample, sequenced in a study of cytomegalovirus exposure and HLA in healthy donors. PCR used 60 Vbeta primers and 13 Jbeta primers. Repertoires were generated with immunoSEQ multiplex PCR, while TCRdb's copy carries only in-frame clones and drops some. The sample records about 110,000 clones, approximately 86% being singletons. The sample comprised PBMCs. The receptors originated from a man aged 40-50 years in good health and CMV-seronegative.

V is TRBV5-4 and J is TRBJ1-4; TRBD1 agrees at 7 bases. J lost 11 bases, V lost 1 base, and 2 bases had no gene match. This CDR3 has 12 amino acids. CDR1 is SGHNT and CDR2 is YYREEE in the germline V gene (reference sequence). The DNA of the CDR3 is TGTGCCAGCAGCTTGACAGGGGAGAAACTGTTTTTT. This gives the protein CASSLTGEKLFF.

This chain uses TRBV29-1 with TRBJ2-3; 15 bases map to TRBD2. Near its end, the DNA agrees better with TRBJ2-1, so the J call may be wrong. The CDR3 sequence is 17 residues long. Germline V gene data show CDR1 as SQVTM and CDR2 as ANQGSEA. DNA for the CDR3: TGCAGCGCCCAAGGACTAGCGGGGGGGTTGTCCTACAATGAGCAGTTCTTC. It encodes CSAQGLAGGLSYNEQFF.

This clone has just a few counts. The CDR3 bases are TGTGCCATCGGTCAGGGTTGGGATGAGCAGTTCTTC. Translated, it gives CAIGQGWDEQFF. The rearrangement links TRBV10-3 to TRBJ2-1; possible D gene TRBD1, 5 bases. From germline, CDR1 is ENHRY and CDR2 SYGVKD. V was pared by 8 bases and J by 8 bases, with 13 bases between. The CDR3 loop spans 12 amino acids.

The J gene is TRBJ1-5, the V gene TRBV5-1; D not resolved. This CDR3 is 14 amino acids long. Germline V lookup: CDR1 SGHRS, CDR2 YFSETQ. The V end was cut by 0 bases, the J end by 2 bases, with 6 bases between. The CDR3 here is CASSLGGRNQPQHF. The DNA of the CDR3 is TGCGCCAGCAGCTTGGGAGGGCGCAATCAGCCCCAGCATTTT.

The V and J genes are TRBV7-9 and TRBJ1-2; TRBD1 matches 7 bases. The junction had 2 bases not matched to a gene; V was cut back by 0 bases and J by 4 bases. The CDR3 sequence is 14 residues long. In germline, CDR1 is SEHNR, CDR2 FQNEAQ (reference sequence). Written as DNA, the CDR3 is TGTGCCAGCAGCTTAGCGGGGACAGCCTATGGCTACACCTTC. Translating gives CASSLAGTAYGYTF.